These 14 T cell receptor beta chains were all obtained from the same sample, sequenced in a study of blood T cells in healthy people across ages. A second roughly 7 to 12 cycle PCR used barcoded and J-beta primers. One entry per CDR3 protein results from TCRdb running MiXCR on the 5' RACE reads. The profile covers about 720,000 distinct CDR3 sequences, with about 24% appearing a single time and about 22% taken by the ten largest. The source material was blood. The source is a man between 70 and 80 years old in good health.

This clonotype has a handful of counts. V is TRBV10-3 and J is TRBJ2-1, with 11 bases that match TRBD2. In germline, CDR1 is ENHRY, CDR2 SYGVKD. The CDR3 sequence is 16 residues long. V dropped 3 bases and J dropped 7; count of bases not matched to a gene: 8. The CDR3 loop reads CAISEVHSGRANEQFF. In DNA form, the CDR3 reads TGTGCCATCAGTGAAGTACATAGCGGGAGGGCTAATGAGCAGTTCTTC.

The rearrangement uses TRBV20-1 and TRBJ1-5; D remains ambiguous. The CDR3 covers 13 residues. Germline V gene data show CDR1 as DFQATT and CDR2 as SNEGSKA (reference sequence). V was trimmed by 3 bases and J by 2 bases, leaving 8 bases between them. The DNA of the CDR3 is TGCAGTGCTAGTGCCCAACGCAATCAGCCCCAGCATTTT. Amino acid sequence: CSASAQRNQPQHF.

This clonotype was recorded once. The gene calls are TRBV20-1 and TRBJ1-2, with 8 bases fitting TRBD1. CDR1 is DFQATT and CDR2 is SNEGSKA in the germline V gene (reference sequence). The V segment lost 3 bases and the J segment 3 bases; nucleotides outside the gene matches: 3. This CDR3 spans 13 amino acids. The CDR3 region is CSASSGGDYGYTF. The CDR3 DNA follows: TGCAGTGCTAGCTCAGGGGGCGACTATGGCTACACCTTC.

The chain is built from TRBV6-6 and TRBJ1-4; D is uncertain. V lost 4 bases and J 3 bases, leaving 18 bases between the germline ends. The length of the CDR3 is 17 residues. Germline CDR1 MNHNY, CDR2 SVGAGI (reference sequence). The CDR3 is CASSFVRGNVANEKLFF. For the CDR3, the DNA is TGTGCCAGCAGTTTCGTCCGGGGAAATGTCGCTAATGAAAAACTGTTTTTT.

The chain employs TRBV7-6 and TRBJ2-1; D gene uncertain. V gave up 1 base and J gave up 4 bases, with 8 bases separating them. Germline V lookup: CDR1 SGHVS, CDR2 FNYEAQ. This CDR3 has 14 amino acids. The CDR3, as DNA: TGTGCCAGCAGCTTAGGGACGAGATACAATGAGCAGTTCTTC. It encodes CASSLGTRYNEQFF.

V usage is TRBV6-5 and J usage is TRBJ2-5, with 7 bases lining up with TRBD1. Trimming at V came to 10 bases and at J to 2 bases, leaving 7 bases not matched to a gene. The CDR3 is 13 amino acids. CDR1 is MNHEY and CDR2 is SVGAGI in the germline V gene. CDR3 region: CANRGPGQETQYF. The CDR3, as DNA: TGTGCCAACAGGGGCCCAGGGCAAGAGACCCAGTACTTC.

The sample holds a few counts of this clonotype. V is TRBV20-1 and J is TRBJ2-4, with a possible D match to TRBD2 (6 bases). Germline CDR1 and CDR2: DFQATT and SNEGSKA (reference sequence). Deletions cut 2 bases from V and 1 base from J, with 12 bases between. The CDR3 spans 15 residues. CDR3 in amino acids: CSARPWTIAKNIQYF. The DNA for the CDR3 is TGCAGTGCTAGACCGTGGACTATCGCCAAAAACATTCAGTACTTC.

A few counts support this clonotype. CDR3 nucleotide sequence: TGCGCCAGCAGCTTGGGGCAGCAGAACACTGAAGCTTTCTTT. It is translated as CASSLGQQNTEAFF. V gene TRBV5-1 combines with J gene TRBJ1-1, with no clear D. Looked up from germline, CDR1 is SGHRS and CDR2 is YFSETQ. Trimming shortened V by 0 bases and J by 1 base, and 7 bases separated the two germline ends. This CDR3 has 14 residues. Combining the CDR3 with reference TRBV5-1 and TRBJ1-1 gives the whole variable domain KAGVTQTPRYLIKTRGQQVTLSCSPISGHRSVSWYQQTPGQGLQFLFEYFSETQRNKGNFPGRFSGRQFSNSRSEMNVSTLELGDSALYLCASSLGQQNTEAFFGQGTRLTVV.

This clonotype was counted between two and nine times. CDR3 DNA: TGTGCCATCAGTGGTGTCCATGGGGAGCAGTACTTC. The encoded protein is CAISGVHGEQYF. The chain is built from TRBV10-3 and TRBJ2-7; unclear D gene. In germline, CDR1 is ENHRY, CDR2 SYGVKD. V was cut by 4 bases and J by 7 bases, with 11 bases left in between. The CDR3 runs 12 residues.

This clonotype was observed a handful of times. The rearrangement links TRBV25-1 to TRBJ1-3; TRBD1 agrees at 9 bases. This CDR3 spans 15 amino acids. Unmatched junction bases numbered 6, after V lost 6 bases and J lost 3 bases. The germline V gene has CDR1 MGHDK and CDR2 SYGVNS. The CDR3 DNA is TGTGCCAGCAGCACCACAGGGGGCTTTGGAAACACCATATATTTT. Translation: CASSTTGGFGNTIYF.

V and J are TRBV12-3 or TRBV12-4 and TRBJ1-2; D gene uncertain. The CDR3 length is 13 residues. V lost 6 bases to trimming and J lost 7 bases, with 15 bases between them. Here the CDR3 DNA reads TGTGCCAGCAGACCAGACGGCCCGTCTGGCTACACCTTC. Translation gives CASRPDGPSGYTF.

The gene calls are TRBV20-1 and TRBJ1-5, with D unclear. This CDR3 is 12 amino acids long. V lost 3 bases to trimming and J lost 6 bases, with 9 bases between them. Germline V gene sequence: CDR1 DFQATT, CDR2 SNEGSKA (reference sequence). The CDR3 DNA follows: TGCAGTGCTAGCGCGGGTAGTCAGCCCCAGCATTTT. This translates into CSASAGSQPQHF.

In DNA form, the CDR3 reads TGTGCCAGCAGCCCTCGATCCGGGACAGGGGACTATGGCTACACCTTC. Protein product: CASSPRSGTGDYGYTF. The chain employs TRBV5-4 and TRBJ1-2; 10 nucleotides match TRBD1. CDR1 and CDR2 (germline): SGHNT, YYREEE (reference sequence). Germline trimming cut 4 bases from V and 3 bases from J; bases unmatched to any gene: 9. This CDR3 spans 16 amino acids.

This chain uses TRBV25-1 with TRBJ2-1; D gene unclear. Germline V gene lookup returns CDR1 MGHDK and CDR2 SYGVNS. Deletions cut 3 bases from V and 4 bases from J, with 7 bases between. This CDR3 contains 13 residues. CDR3 sequence: CASSESGYNEQFF. The CDR3 bases are TGTGCCAGCAGTGAGTCCGGGTACAATGAGCAGTTCTTC.